This T cell receptor beta chain was documented in a study of beta chain features in type 1 diabetes. Across the study: Taken together, all samples contributed approximately 110 million examined sorted cells. Study-level results: Significant though moderate, a shortening of TCRB CDR3s appeared in all four CD4+ subsets of Type 1 diabetes patients.

With 4 bases removed from V and 2 bases from J, the gap between germline ends came to 8 bases. The CDR3 has 12 amino acids. The V gene's germline CDR1 is SQVTM and CDR2 ANQGSEA. This clone came up many times. Its antigen is unidentified. The identical CDR3 is also encoded by other nucleotide sequences in the sample. What was sequenced were expressed TCRB transcripts, since all of the isolated RNA had been reverse transcribed. The assay was immunoSEQ multiplex PCR, and TCRdb's table has in-frame clones only and misses some. The sample yields about 130,000 clones, 7% to 10% seen once. What was sequenced was central memory CD4+ T cells from blood. The clonotype was recovered from a man aged 18 to 35 in good health. The rearrangement uses TRBV29-1 and TRBJ2-5; D gene ambiguous. This CDR3 is CSVGHGQETQYF. CDR3 DNA sequence: TGCAGCGTTGGACATGGACAAGAGACCCAGTACTTC.